These T cell receptor beta chains were read from a single sample in a study of response to subunit inactivated influenza vaccine. TCRdb re-analysed the RT-PCR reads in MiXCR, keeping a single row per CDR3 protein. The sample records 560,000 or so distinct CDR3 sequences, approximately 7.6% being singletons. Here the sequenced sample was PBMCs from blood, taken roughly 24 months after vaccination. These receptors were obtained from a man aged 45-69 years who received an inactivated influenza vaccine. CDR3s include the opening cysteine and the closing phenylalanine or tryptophan. The order of the fields is V gene, clone size, D gene, J gene, CDR3 DNA, CDR3 protein. D genes are given only for firm matches. Clone size is shown for a subset of rows, as once, few, many or a class of expanded clone.

>TRBV5-1|.|.|TRBJ1-1
TGCGCCAGCAGCTTGGACAGGGCCATCGGGGCTGAAGCTTTCTTT
CASSLDRAIGAEAFF
>TRBV12-3/TRBV12-4|.|.|TRBJ2-4
TGTGCCAGCAGTTTTGACAGAGCCAAAAACATTCAGTACTTC
CASSFDRAKNIQYF
>TRBV10-3|.|TRBD1|TRBJ1-6
TGTGCCATGACAGGGGCCGAGGGTTCACCCCTCCACTTT
CAMTGAEGSPLHF
>TRBV7-6|few|.|TRBJ2-1
TGTGCCAGCAGCCATGTGGGCTCCTACAATGAGCAGTTCTTC
CASSHVGSYNEQFF
>TRBV12-3/TRBV12-4|.|.|TRBJ1-1
TGTGCCAGCACCGGAGGACAGAACACTGAAGCTTTCTTT
CASTGGQNTEAFF
>TRBV9|many|.|TRBJ2-2
TGTGCCAGCAGCGCACGAAGGAACACCGGGGAGCTGTTTTTT
CASSARRNTGELFF
>TRBV3-1|.|.|TRBJ1-1
TGTGCCAGCAGCCAAGATACCATACAGATGAACACTGAAGCTTTCTTT
CASSQDTIQMNTEAFF
>TRBV6-2/TRBV6-3|few|.|TRBJ2-3
TGTGCCAGCAGTTGGCCGGGACTGATCACAGATACGCAGTATTTT
CASSWPGLITDTQYF
>TRBV28|few|.|TRBJ2-7
TGTGCCAGCAGTACCCAGACAGGAAACCCCTACGAGCAGTACTTC
CASSTQTGNPYEQYF
>TRBV27|.|.|TRBJ2-5
TGTGCCAGCAGATTACTGGGCGGCCGCGAGACCCAGTACTTC
CASRLLGGRETQYF
>TRBV7-9|few|.|TRBJ1-2
TGTGCCAGCAGCTTCCGGGCCTCAGGGGATGGCTACACCTTC
CASSFRASGDGYTF
>TRBV3-1|many|.|TRBJ2-3
TGTGCCAGCAGTGACAATTCTGGTGGCACAGATACGCAGTATTTT
CASSDNSGGTDTQYF
>TRBV5-1|.|.|TRBJ1-4
TGCGCCAGCAAGAGAGGGTTTAATGAAAAACTGTTTTTT
CASKRGFNEKLFF
>TRBV6-1|few|TRBD1|TRBJ2-7
TGTGCCAGCGGACAGGTGAGCTCCTACGAGCAGTACTTC
CASGQVSSYEQYF
>TRBV6-2/TRBV6-3|few|TRBD1|TRBJ2-3
TGTGCCTACATCGACCGGGACAGAGATTACACAGATACGCAGTATTTT
CAYIDRDRDYTDTQYF
>TRBV5-6|many|.|TRBJ2-3
TGTGCCAGCAGCTCAGAGCTAGCGAGACTTAATACGCAGTATTTT
CASSSELARLNTQYF
>TRBV27|few|TRBD2|TRBJ2-1
TGTGCCAGCAGTTTTAAAGGACTAGCGTTCAATGAGCAGTTCTTC
CASSFKGLAFNEQFF
>TRBV20-1|many|.|TRBJ2-1
TGCAGTGCTAGACCTCCTACCCTCAACAATGAGCAGTTCTTC
CSARPPTLNNEQFF